Each of the 4 T cell receptor beta chains below was sequenced from the same sample in a study of blood T cell repertoires in COVID-19. The repertoire was sequenced with immunoSEQ multiplex PCR; TCRdb's copy has only in-frame clones and lacks some. This sample carries roughly 260,000 clones, roughly 82% of them seen once, and the ten largest clones take 4.7%. Sequencing was carried out using peripheral blood. The receptors stem from a woman in her seventies with acute or convalescent COVID-19.

The V gene is TRBV5-1, the J gene TRBJ2-3, with 10 nucleotides matching TRBD2. The germline CDR1 and CDR2 sequences are SGHRS and YFSETQ. V dropped 5 bases and J dropped 3; count of bases not matched to a gene: 3. The CDR3 consists of 14 residues. This chain's CDR3 is CASRELAGTDTQYF. The CDR3 DNA is TGCGCCAGCAGGGAACTAGCGGGGACAGATACGCAGTATTTT. The complete variable domain, with remaining parts taken from reference TRBV5-1 and TRBJ2-3, reads KAGVTQTPRYLIKTRGQQVTLSCSPISGHRSVSWYQQTPGQGLQFLFEYFSETQRNKGNFPGRFSGRQFSNSRSEMNVSTLELGDSALYLCASRELAGTDTQYFGPGTRLTVL.

V is TRBV5-1 and J is TRBJ2-3; D gene ambiguous. V lost 1 base, J lost 1 base, and 10 bases lay in between. The CDR3 runs to 15 residues. The germline gives CDR1 SGHRS, CDR2 YFSETQ. CDR3 residues: CASSLNSPGTDTQYF. Here the CDR3 DNA reads TGCGCCAGCAGCTTGAACAGCCCGGGCACAGATACGCAGTATTTT.

The V call is TRBV7-2, the J call TRBJ1-5, with no clear D. Germline V CDR1 and CDR2: SGHTA, FQGNSA. The CDR3 length is 13 residues. The germline V and J ends were trimmed by 5 bases and 6 bases, with 11 bases remaining between them. The CDR3 sequence: CASSPLERQPQHF. The CDR3 coding sequence is TGTGCCAGCAGCCCTTTGGAGCGTCAGCCCCAGCATTTT.

This clone came up a few times. This sequence joins TRBV30 and TRBJ1-1; a possible D gene is TRBD1 (6 bases). V lost 2 bases and J 5 bases, leaving 18 bases between the germline ends. CDR1 is GTSNPN, CDR2 SVGIG, per germline (reference sequence). This CDR3 contains 15 residues. The CDR3 here is CAWSSRGAVPTEAFF. CDR3 coding DNA: TGTGCCTGGAGTTCCCGGGGGGCTGTCCCTACTGAAGCTTTCTTT.